The 13 T cell receptor beta chains in this list originate from one sample, sequenced in a study of technical replicates of blood from several donors. Measured with immunoSEQ multiplex PCR; TCRdb has only the in-frame clones, and not every one. This sample has 84,000 or so clones, with roughly 93% found just once. Sequenced: T cells isolated from PBMCs. The receptor source for this set is a human donor in good health.

J is TRBJ2-7 and V is TRBV10-3; 11 bases line up with TRBD2. CDR1 and CDR2 from the germline V gene are ENHRY and SYGVKD. Trimming removed 0 bases from V and 1 base from J; junction bases left unmatched: 5. The CDR3 totals 17 residues. The CDR3 spells CAISESLAGANSYEQYF. Here the CDR3 DNA reads TGTGCCATCAGTGAGTCACTAGCGGGAGCAAATTCCTACGAGCAGTACTTC.

J is TRBJ2-1 and V is TRBV6-5; 8 positions agree with TRBD1. The CDR3 totals 15 residues. From germline, CDR1 is MNHEY and CDR2 SVGAGI. Losses at the gene ends were 5 bases for V and 0 bases for J; bases not matched to a gene: 3. The CDR3 nucleotides are TGTGCCAGCAGTCAGGACAGGGTCTCCTACAATGAGCAGTTCTTC. Amino acid sequence: CASSQDRVSYNEQFF.

CDR3 amino acids: CATHNSMNTEAFF. CDR3 in DNA: TGTGCCACACACAATTCCATGAACACTGAAGCTTTCTTT. J is TRBJ1-1 and V is TRBV5-6; no clear D. The V end was cut by 9 bases, the J end by 0 bases, with 12 bases between. CDR1 SGHDT and CDR2 YYEEEE come from the germline V gene. The CDR3 is 13 amino acids.

The CDR3 loop reads CASSVAIQFQNTEAFF. The CDR3 DNA follows: TGTGCCAGCAGCGTAGCCATACAGTTCCAGAACACTGAAGCTTTCTTT. The chain is built from TRBV9 and TRBJ1-1; D is unresolved. The CDR3 has 16 residues. V lost 0 bases, J lost 1 base, and 13 bases lay in between. The germline gives CDR1 SGDLS, CDR2 YYNGEE.

This clone appeared once. The rearrangement joins TRBV7-2 to TRBJ2-5; perhaps TRBD1 as D (5 bases). The germline CDR1 and CDR2 sequences are SGHTA and FQGNSA. The V gene lost 7 bases and the J gene lost 7 bases, with 19 bases spanning the gap. CDR3 length equals 14 residues. CDR3 sequence: CASTHPQGFRTQYF. The DNA of the CDR3 is TGTGCCAGCACCCACCCTCAGGGCTTTAGGACCCAGTACTTC.

The chain joins TRBV2 to TRBJ1-2, with D possibly TRBD1 on 5 matching bases. The germline gives CDR1 SNHLY, CDR2 FYNNEI. The CDR3 covers 16 residues. CDR3 DNA sequence: TGTTCCCCTTGGAGAGGGAGGGTTCTGAGGGGCTATGGCTACACCTTC. Its translation is CSPWRGRVLRGYGYTF. The full variable domain, with the rest looked up from reference TRBV2 and TRBJ1-2, is EPEVTQTPSHQVTQMGQEVILRCVPISNHLYFYWYRQILGQKVEFLVSFYNNEISEKSEIFDDQFSVERPDGSNFTLKIRSTKLEDSAMYFCSPWRGRVLRGYGYTFGSGTRLTVV.

The V call is TRBV11-3, the J call TRBJ2-7; TRBD2 agrees at 7 bases. Germline assignment: CDR1 SGHNT and CDR2 YENEEA. V was pared by 5 bases and J by 5 bases, with 6 bases of the junction left unmatched. The CDR3 runs to 13 residues. CDR3: CASSAGVLNEQYF. The CDR3 nucleotides read TGTGCCAGCAGCGCGGGGGTTCTGAACGAGCAGTACTTC.

The chain carries TRBV15 and TRBJ2-5; no definite D call. The CDR3 runs 9 residues. Germline CDR1 reads LNHNV; CDR2 reads YYDKDF (reference sequence). CDR3 bases: TGTATCCCACAAGAGACCCAGTACTTC. Residues: CIPQETQYF.

The rearrangement joins TRBV9 to TRBJ2-1, with D uncertain. The germline V and J ends were trimmed by 4 bases and 7 bases, with 15 bases remaining between them. The V gene's germline CDR1 is SGDLS and CDR2 YYNGEE. The CDR3 totals 14 residues. In nucleotides, the CDR3 is TGTGCCAGCAGCACACGGTCTTCGAGGAATGAGCAGTTCTTC. Its protein product is CASSTRSSRNEQFF.

V and J are TRBV27 and TRBJ1-1, with D tentatively TRBD1 (6 bases). The V and J ends lost 8 bases and 4 bases respectively, with 17 bases between them. CDR3 length: 14 residues. Germline lookup yields CDR1 MNHEY and CDR2 SMNVEV (reference sequence). CDR3 region: CASGPDWGRTEAFF. The CDR3 DNA reads as TGTGCCAGCGGACCAGATTGGGGGCGCACTGAAGCTTTCTTT.

J is TRBJ2-1 and V is TRBV19, with a possible D match to TRBD1 (5 bases). Germline V gene lookup returns CDR1 LNHDA and CDR2 SQIVND (reference sequence). V was clipped by 3 bases and J by 8 bases, with 11 bases between them. The CDR3 has 13 amino acids. In DNA form, the CDR3 reads TGTGCCAGTAGTATGGGGCAGGCCGATGAGCAGTTCTTC. Protein sequence: CASSMGQADEQFF.

The J gene is TRBJ2-7, the V gene TRBV5-1, with D possibly TRBD1 on 6 matching bases. The CDR3 length is 15 residues. CDR1 SGHRS and CDR2 YFSETQ come from the germline V gene. The V end was cut by 1 base, the J end by 5 bases, with 16 bases between. In DNA, the CDR3 is TGCGCCAGCAGCTTGTTACAGGGTTATGCGAACGAGCAGTACTTC. Residues: CASSLLQGYANEQYF. Combining the CDR3 with reference TRBV5-1 and TRBJ2-7 gives the whole variable domain KAGVTQTPRYLIKTRGQQVTLSCSPISGHRSVSWYQQTPGQGLQFLFEYFSETQRNKGNFPGRFSGRQFSNSRSEMNVSTLELGDSALYLCASSLLQGYANEQYFGPGTRLTVT.

This chain links TRBV27 with TRBJ2-2, with TRBD1 matching over 9 bases. This CDR3 is 17 amino acids long. The germline V gene has CDR1 MNHEY and CDR2 SMNVEV (reference sequence). The J segment lost 7 bases and the V segment lost 6 bases, leaving 15 bases of the junction unmatched. The CDR3 loop is CASRGVPGQGVVGELFF. The CDR3 DNA sequence: TGTGCCAGCAGAGGTGTCCCGGGACAGGGCGTTGTCGGGGAGCTGTTTTTT.